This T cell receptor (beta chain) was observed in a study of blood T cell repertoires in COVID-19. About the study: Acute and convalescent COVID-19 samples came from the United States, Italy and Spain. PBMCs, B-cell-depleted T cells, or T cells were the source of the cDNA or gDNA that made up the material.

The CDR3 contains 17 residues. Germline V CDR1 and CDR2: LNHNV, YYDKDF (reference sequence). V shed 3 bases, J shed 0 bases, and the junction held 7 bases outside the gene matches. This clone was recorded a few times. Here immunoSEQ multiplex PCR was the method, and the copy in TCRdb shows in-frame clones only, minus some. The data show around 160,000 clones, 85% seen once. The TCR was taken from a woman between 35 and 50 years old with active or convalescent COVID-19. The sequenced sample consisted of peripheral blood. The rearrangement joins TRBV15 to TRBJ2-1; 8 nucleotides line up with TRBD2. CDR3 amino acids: CATSRRGSGSSYNEQFF. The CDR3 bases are TGTGCCACCAGCAGGCGAGGGAGCGGGAGCTCCTACAATGAGCAGTTCTTC.